The next 3 T cell receptor beta chains were all read from a single sample in a study of circulating tumor DNA in untreated peripheral T-cell lymphoma. Generated by immunoSEQ multiplex PCR, the TCRdb table keeps only in-frame clones and is missing some. In the table there are more than 9,000 clones, approximately 72% of which are singletons. The sequencing sample was made of tumor tissue. All receptors derive from a human donor with peripheral T-cell lymphoma.

The chain is built from TRBV4-1 and TRBJ2-7; possibly TRBD2 for D (6 bases). The CDR3 covers 16 residues. V lost 5 bases, J lost 4 bases, and 21 bases lay in between. Germline V gives CDR1 MGHRA, CDR2 YSYEKL. The CDR3 coding sequence is TGCGCCAGCAGCATCCCCGGGACTCGCTCTTTATACGAGCAGTACTTC. It specifies CASSIPGTRSLYEQYF.

CDR3 DNA sequence: TGCGCCAGCAGCCAATTGGTAGGCAGCGATCAGCCCCAGCATTTT. This encodes CASSQLVGSDQPQHF. V is TRBV4-1 and J is TRBJ1-5; D remains unclear. Germline CDR1 is MGHRA and CDR2 is YSYEKL. The CDR3 extends over 15 amino acids. Trimming shortened V by 2 bases and J by 5 bases, and 13 bases separated the two germline ends.

The rearrangement joins TRBV15 to TRBJ1-4; perhaps TRBD1 as D (6 bases). Deletions cut 4 bases from V and 7 bases from J, with 16 bases between. The CDR3 has 15 amino acids. The germline V gene has CDR1 LNHNV and CDR2 YYDKDF (reference sequence). The CDR3 loop is CATSTRRGLGEKLFF. The CDR3 DNA sequence: TGTGCCACCAGCACGAGAAGGGGGTTGGGTGAAAAACTGTTTTTT.